Detailed here is one T cell receptor beta chain. Its specificity is unknown. As TCR cDNA was made by 5'RACE template switching, a universal primer site and UMIs were added. Via MiXCR, TCRdb re-called the 5' RACE reads, giving one row per CDR3 protein. The sample holds a few hundred thousand distinct CDR3 sequences, 6.5% to 8.5% seen once. The CDR3 is 13 amino acids. Germline-derived CDR1 and CDR2 are SEHNR and FQNEAQ (reference sequence). V lost 4 bases to trimming and J lost 9 bases; unmatched junction nucleotides: 6. This record belongs to a study of T cells after yellow fever vaccination. Study information: Some fractions had low cell numbers, and these were prepared with SMART-Seq v4 Ultra Low Input.

Study results and caveats: Researchers cautioned that FACS-sorted repertoires could harbor abundant clonotypes contaminating from the bulk population.

The sample was PBMCs, taken approximately 47 days after the first yellow fever vaccination. The receptor's source is a young man who received the YFV17D yellow fever vaccine. This chain joins TRBV7-9 and TRBJ2-1, with 7 bases that match TRBD1. Here the CDR3 reads CASSSTQGVEQFF. For the CDR3, the DNA is TGTGCCAGCAGCTCAACTCAGGGGGTTGAGCAGTTCTTC.